Following are 28 T cell receptor beta chains from one sample sequenced in a study of T cell responses to AZD1222 COVID-19 vaccine. This table comes from immunoSEQ multiplex PCR, and its TCRdb copy is limited to in-frame clones, with some not included. The sample shows 150,000 to 200,000 clones, roughly 94% of them seen only once. This specimen was peripheral blood, taken 28 days after the second AZD1222 dose. These receptors originate from an adult who received the AZD1222 COVID-19 vaccine.

The chain has TRBV29-1 and TRBJ1-2; 8 bases are a match to TRBD1. Germline CDR1 and CDR2: SQVTM and ANQGSEA. The CDR3 extends over 13 amino acids. Trimming cost V 7 bases and J 4 bases; bases outside gene matches: 8. This CDR3 reads CSAGQGLAYGYTF. In nucleotides, the CDR3 is TGCAGCGCAGGACAGGGACTTGCCTATGGCTACACCTTC.

The V and J genes are TRBV2 and TRBJ1-5, with D possibly TRBD1 on 5 matching bases. V was pared by 7 bases and J by 7 bases, with 14 bases between. Germline V gene lookup returns CDR1 SNHLY and CDR2 FYNNEI. The CDR3 runs to 13 residues. The CDR3 DNA follows: TGTGCCAGCAAAGGGGAGCGCCTACAGCCCCAGCATTTT. This gives the protein CASKGERLQPQHF.

The V gene is TRBV4-2, the J gene TRBJ1-1, with D uncertain. The CDR3 sequence is 14 residues long. The V end was cut by 1 base, the J end by 0 bases, with 6 bases between. CDR1 is LGHNA, CDR2 YNFKEQ, per germline. The CDR3 DNA reads TGTGCCAGCAGCCAAGGGGCTCTGAACACTGAAGCTTTCTTT. It codes for CASSQGALNTEAFF.

Remarks on this clone: A junction boundary mismatches the germline segment, possibly from a read error. In the same sample, other DNA sequences code for this CDR3. The chain has TRBV10-3 and TRBJ1-2, with 7 bases matching TRBD1. Germline CDR1 and CDR2: ENHRY and SYGVKD. The CDR3 has 13 residues. Written as DNA, the CDR3 is TGTGCCATCAGAGACAGGGCTAACTATGGTTACACCTTC. It codes for CAIRDRANYGYTF.

This chain joins TRBV9 and TRBJ1-2; D unresolved. There are 15 residues in the CDR3. In germline, CDR1 is SGDLS, CDR2 YYNGEE. V gave up 4 bases and J gave up 4 bases, with 17 bases separating them. The CDR3 bases are TGTGCCAGCAGCTTGGAGCGTGGTATTGGCTATGGCTACACCTTC. It specifies CASSLERGIGYGYTF.

The V and J genes are TRBV5-1 and TRBJ1-6; 9 bases are shared with TRBD1. Germline CDR1 reads SGHRS; CDR2 reads YFSETQ. The CDR3 runs to 17 residues. With 4 bases clipped from V and 5 bases from J, the junction kept 10 bases outside the gene matches. The CDR3 DNA is TGCGCCAGCAGCCCAACCCTACAGGGGGCGAATAATTCACCCCTCCACTTT. Its protein is CASSPTLQGANNSPLHF. The whole variable domain, filled in from reference TRBV5-1 and TRBJ1-6, reads KAGVTQTPRYLIKTRGQQVTLSCSPISGHRSVSWYQQTPGQGLQFLFEYFSETQRNKGNFPGRFSGRQFSNSRSEMNVSTLELGDSALYLCASSPTLQGANNSPLHFGNGTRLTVT.

The CDR3 DNA reads as TGTGCCACCAGCAGAGTACTTGGCGGTCAGCCCCAGCATTTT. Its protein product is CATSRVLGGQPQHF. V is TRBV15 and J is TRBJ1-5; D ambiguous. The CDR3 extends over 14 amino acids. Germline CDR1 reads LNHNV; CDR2 reads YYDKDF (reference sequence). V gave up 1 base and J gave up 6 bases, with 10 bases separating them. Based on the CDR3 plus reference TRBV15 and TRBJ1-5, the full variable domain is DAMVIQNPRYQVTQFGKPVTLSCSQTLNHNVMYWYQQKSSQAPKLLFHYYDKDFNNEADTPDNFQSRRPNTSFCFLDIRSPGLGDTAMYLCATSRVLGGQPQHFGDGTRLSIL.

CDR3 bases: TGTGCCTGGAGTATGGTCTCTGAAGCTTTCTTT. This sequence encodes CAWSMVSEAFF. V and J are TRBV30 and TRBJ1-1; D is undetermined. V was pared by 2 bases and J by 6 bases, with 7 bases between. The CDR3 runs to 11 residues. CDR1 GTSNPN and CDR2 SVGIG come from the germline V gene (reference sequence). The full variable domain, its missing parts supplied by reference TRBV30 and TRBJ1-1, is SQTIHQWPATLVQPVGSPLSLECTVEGTSNPNLYWYRQAAGRGLQLLFYSVGIGQISSEVPQNLSASRPQDRQFILSSKKLLLSDSGFYLCAWSMVSEAFFGQGTRLTVV.

This clone has a handful of counts. The chain uses TRBV19 and TRBJ2-7; tentatively, D is TRBD2 (5 bases). This CDR3 has 13 residues. The V gene's germline CDR1 is LNHDA and CDR2 SQIVND (reference sequence). The ends were cut back, 3 bases at V and 7 bases at J, with 13 bases in the middle. For the CDR3, the DNA is TGTGCCAGTAGTATGACGGGAAAGGGTGAGCAGTACTTC. Its protein product is CASSMTGKGEQYF.

The rearrangement uses TRBV30 and TRBJ1-4, with D unresolved. The CDR3 contains 15 residues. The germline V gene has CDR1 GTSNPN and CDR2 SVGIG (reference sequence). Trimming pared 0 bases from V and 8 bases from J, leaving 16 bases between. The CDR3 coding sequence is TGTGCCTGGAGTGTACAAGTGGGGTGGGCGGAAAAACTGTTTTTT. It yields the protein CAWSVQVGWAEKLFF.

The genes are TRBV19 and TRBJ2-5, with D perhaps matching TRBD2 (5 bases). CDR3 length: 13 residues. Trimming took 4 bases from V and 4 from J, leaving 10 bases between them. CDR1 and CDR2 from the germline V gene are LNHDA and SQIVND (reference sequence). The CDR3 is CASSSVGRETQYF. The CDR3 DNA follows: TGTGCCAGTAGTAGCGTGGGGAGAGAGACCCAGTACTTC.

The V and J genes are TRBV5-6 and TRBJ1-2, with a possible D match to TRBD1 (5 bases). V lost 0 bases, J lost 5 bases, and 11 bases lay in between. Germline CDR1 SGHDT, CDR2 YYEEEE. The CDR3 is 14 residues long. CDR3 nucleotide sequence: TGTGCCAGCAGCTTGGGCGGGGACTGGTATGGCTACACCTTC. Amino acid sequence: CASSLGGDWYGYTF.

The chain links TRBV9 to TRBJ1-6; the D gene is possibly TRBD1 (5 bases). Germline-derived CDR1 and CDR2 are SGDLS and YYNGEE. Between the trimmed V and J ends, which lost 4 bases and 5 bases, there was a span of 13 bases. This CDR3 contains 15 residues. CDR3 sequence: CASSRGPMDNSPLHF. The DNA for the CDR3 is TGTGCCAGCAGCAGGGGACCCATGGATAATTCACCCCTCCACTTT.

This chain joins TRBV7-8 and TRBJ1-5; D is ambiguous. V was clipped by 4 bases and J by 7 bases, with 8 bases between them. The CDR3 loop spans 12 amino acids. In germline, CDR1 is SGHVS, CDR2 FQNEAQ. The CDR3 loop is CASSSTGQPQHF. For the CDR3, the DNA is TGTGCCAGCAGCTCGACGGGGCAGCCCCAGCATTTT. The whole variable domain, remainder taken from reference TRBV7-8 and TRBJ1-5, is GAGVSQSPRYKVAKRGQDVALRCDPISGHVSLFWYQQALGQGPEFLTYFQNEAQLDKSGLPSDRFFAERPEGSVSTLKIQRTQQEDSAVYLCASSSTGQPQHFGDGTRLSIL.

This sequence joins TRBV7-2 and TRBJ2-1, with unresolved D. Trimming removed 4 bases from V and 9 bases from J, with 16 bases in between. The germline V gene has CDR1 SGHTA and CDR2 FQGNSA. CDR3 size: 14 residues. This CDR3 is CASSSPGPRVEQFF. As DNA, the CDR3 is TGTGCCAGCAGCTCCCCCGGGCCCCGTGTTGAGCAGTTCTTC.

The chain uses TRBV6-5 and TRBJ1-3; D is unresolved. Germline loops: CDR1 MNHEY, CDR2 SVGAGI. The V end was cut by 5 bases, the J end by 0 bases, with 11 bases between. The CDR3 loop spans 15 amino acids. CDR3 amino acids: CASSRLWGSGNTIYF. The CDR3 DNA is TGTGCCAGCAGTCGCCTTTGGGGCTCTGGAAACACCATATATTTT.

The genes are TRBV5-5 and TRBJ1-5; D gene ambiguous. CDR3 length: 14 amino acids. CDR1 is SGHKS and CDR2 is YYEKEE in the germline V gene (reference sequence). Trimming removed 7 bases at V and 6 bases at J, with 17 bases between. This CDR3 reads CASQPWAGSQPQHF. For the CDR3, the DNA is TGTGCCAGCCAGCCATGGGCTGGAAGTCAGCCCCAGCATTTT.

In DNA form, the CDR3 reads TGCGCCAGCAGCTGGGACAGGGGACCTACCGGGGAGCTGTTTTTT. As protein: CASSWDRGPTGELFF. The J gene is TRBJ2-2, the V gene TRBV5-1; 10 bases fit TRBD1. After removal of 3 bases from V and 5 bases from J, the junction contained 4 bases not matched to a gene. Germline V gene lookup returns CDR1 SGHRS and CDR2 YFSETQ. The CDR3 runs 15 residues.

The V gene is TRBV7-6, the J gene TRBJ1-3; D call uncertain. V lost 1 base and J lost 0, with 13 bases in between. Germline loops: CDR1 SGHVS, CDR2 FNYEAQ. CDR3 length: 17 residues. The CDR3 loop reads CASSLGPPEVSGNTIYF. The CDR3 nucleotides read TGTGCCAGCAGCTTAGGCCCTCCCGAGGTCTCTGGAAACACCATATATTTT.

This clone has just one count. The chain carries TRBV18 and TRBJ1-3; the D is unclear. Germline V gives CDR1 KGHSH, CDR2 LQKENI. Trimming took off 3 bases at V and 0 bases at J, with 12 bases between the two ends. The length of the CDR3 is 16 residues. The CDR3 DNA reads as TGTGCCAGCTCACCGGGCCACGGATTCTCTGGAAACACCATATATTTT. Its translation is CASSPGHGFSGNTIYF.

With respect to this clone: No conserved phenylalanine or tryptophan ends this CDR3, so it is likely a read error. Because the CDR3's place on the DNA is in doubt, the DNA is left out and the CDR3 is given as listed by TCRdb. The V and J genes are TRBV4-1 and TRBJ1-1; the table gives TRBD1 as D, unverified against the DNA. Germline V gives CDR1 MGHRA, CDR2 YSYEKL. The CDR3 is 8 amino acids in total, end residues counted. The CDR3 sequence is CASSQSPG.

This rearrangement joins TRBV5-5 to TRBJ2-7; D might be TRBD1 (6 bases). CDR1 SGHKS and CDR2 YYEKEE come from the germline V gene (reference sequence). Trimming removed 2 bases at V and 1 base at J, with 13 bases between. The CDR3 covers 15 residues. The CDR3 here is CASSFGPGASYEQYF. The CDR3 coding sequence is TGTGCCAGCAGCTTTGGGCCAGGGGCGTCCTACGAGCAGTACTTC.

The chain employs TRBV6-1 and TRBJ1-5; a possible D gene is TRBD1 (5 bases). V was pared by 4 bases and J by 0 bases, with 13 bases between. Germline V gene sequence: CDR1 MNHNS, CDR2 SASEGT. The CDR3 runs to 16 residues. The DNA of the CDR3 is TGTGCCAGCAGTGGGGTACAGGTTTATAGCAATCAGCCCCAGCATTTT. Amino acids: CASSGVQVYSNQPQHF.

This chain connects TRBV23-1 to TRBJ1-2; no clear D gene. TRBV23-1 is an open reading frame, and its role is uncertain. This CDR3 comprises 18 residues. V was clipped by 2 bases and J by 0 bases, with 19 bases between them. DNA for the CDR3: TGCGCCAGCAGTCAACCGTCTCCCACGAGTTGTGCTAACTATGGCTACACCTTC. Translation: CASSQPSPTSCANYGYTF.

The chain links TRBV9 to TRBJ1-6; D call uncertain. V lost 4 bases, J lost 0 bases, and 11 bases lay in between. Germline V CDR1 and CDR2: SGDLS, YYNGEE. The CDR3 is made up of 16 amino acids. CDR3 nucleotides: TGTGCCAGCAGCCCGCGCGGAAGCTCCTATAATTCACCCCTCCACTTT. Translation: CASSPRGSSYNSPLHF.

V and J are TRBV19 and TRBJ1-1; D ambiguous. Germline loops: CDR1 LNHDA, CDR2 SQIVND (reference sequence). Deletions cut 3 bases from V and 1 base from J, with 9 bases between. CDR3 length equals 14 residues. DNA of the CDR3: TGTGCCAGTAGTATCGGGTTTGGGAACACTGAAGCTTTCTTT. It is translated as CASSIGFGNTEAFF.

The chain employs TRBV5-1 and TRBJ2-5; D perhaps matches TRBD2 (7 bases). Germline loops: CDR1 SGHRS, CDR2 YFSETQ. V lost 6 bases and J 1 base, leaving 16 bases between the germline ends. CDR3 length: 15 amino acids. The CDR3 spells CASMKDGGPQETQYF. In nucleotides, the CDR3 is TGCGCCAGCATGAAGGACGGGGGGCCCCAAGAGACCCAGTACTTC.

This chain uses TRBV6-4 with TRBJ1-6, with D maybe TRBD1 (6 bases). This CDR3 is 17 amino acids long. V lost 0 bases and J 8 bases, leaving 17 bases between the germline ends. Looked up from germline, CDR1 is MRHNA and CDR2 is SNTAGT. The CDR3 nucleotides are TGTGCCAGCAGTGACTCCCGGGGGCCACAACTCCATTCACCCCTCCACTTT. This codes for CASSDSRGPQLHSPLHF.